Below, one T cell receptor beta chain is given with its context. As yet, its antigen is unknown. The method was immunoSEQ multiplex PCR; TCRdb's version includes in-frame clones alone and lacks a portion of them. The sample lists 70,000 to 100,000 clones; roughly nine tenths were seen once. The V and J ends lost 4 bases and 6 bases, in that order; junction bases with no gene match: 8. Germline values: CDR1 SGHNT, CDR2 YYREEE (reference sequence). This CDR3 spans 14 amino acids. The sample is drawn from a study of graft-versus-host responses after intestinal transplantation. This TCR was recovered from a human donor who received an intestinal transplant. The sequences come from unstimulated CD4+ T cells sorted from spleen or lymph node cells, collected before intestinal transplant. The V and J genes are TRBV5-4 and TRBJ2-7, with 9 bases matching TRBD1. Here the CDR3 reads CASSTGDRVGEQYF. In DNA form, the CDR3 reads TGTGCCAGCAGCACCGGGGACAGGGTGGGCGAGCAGTACTTC.